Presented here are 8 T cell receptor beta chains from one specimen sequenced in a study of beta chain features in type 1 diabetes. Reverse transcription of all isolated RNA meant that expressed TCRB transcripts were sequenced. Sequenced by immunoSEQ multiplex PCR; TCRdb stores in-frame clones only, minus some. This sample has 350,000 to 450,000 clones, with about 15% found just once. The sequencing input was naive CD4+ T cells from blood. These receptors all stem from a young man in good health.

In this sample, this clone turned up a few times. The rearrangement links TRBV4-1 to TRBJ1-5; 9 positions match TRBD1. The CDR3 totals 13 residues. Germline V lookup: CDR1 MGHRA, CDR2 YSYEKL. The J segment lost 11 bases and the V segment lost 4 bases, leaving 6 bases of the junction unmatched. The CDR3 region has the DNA TGCGCCAGCAGCCGTAACAGGGGGCAGGCCCAGCATTTT. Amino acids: CASSRNRGQAQHF.

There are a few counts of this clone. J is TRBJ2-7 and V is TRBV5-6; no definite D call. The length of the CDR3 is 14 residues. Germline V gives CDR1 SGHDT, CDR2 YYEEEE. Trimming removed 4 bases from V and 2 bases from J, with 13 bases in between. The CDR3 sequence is CASSLLDVAYEQYF. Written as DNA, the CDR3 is TGTGCCAGCAGCCTTTTGGACGTTGCCTACGAGCAGTACTTC.

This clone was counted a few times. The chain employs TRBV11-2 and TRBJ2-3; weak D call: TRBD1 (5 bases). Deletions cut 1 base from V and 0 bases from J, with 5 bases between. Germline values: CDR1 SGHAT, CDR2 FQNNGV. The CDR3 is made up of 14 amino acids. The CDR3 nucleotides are TGTGCCAGCAGCTTAGGACAGAGCACAGATACGCAGTATTTT. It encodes CASSLGQSTDTQYF. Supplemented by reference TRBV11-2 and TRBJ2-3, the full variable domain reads EAGVAQSPRYKIIEKRQSVAFWCNPISGHATLYWYQQILGQGPKLLIQFQNNGVVDDSQLPKDRFSAERLKGVDSTLKIQPAKLEDSAVYLCASSLGQSTDTQYFGPGTRLTVL.

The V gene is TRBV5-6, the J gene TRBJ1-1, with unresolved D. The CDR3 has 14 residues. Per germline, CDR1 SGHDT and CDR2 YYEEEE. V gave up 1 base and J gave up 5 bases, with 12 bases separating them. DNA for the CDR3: TGTGCCAGCAGCTTGCGTATGGGGAGGACTGAAGCTTTCTTT. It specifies CASSLRMGRTEAFF.

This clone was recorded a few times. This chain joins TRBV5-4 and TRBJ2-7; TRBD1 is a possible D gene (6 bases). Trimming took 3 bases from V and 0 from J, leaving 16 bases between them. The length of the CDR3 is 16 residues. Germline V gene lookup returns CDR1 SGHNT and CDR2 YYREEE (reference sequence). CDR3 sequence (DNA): TGTGCCAGCAGCTGGACCACAACAGGGACCTCCTACGAGCAGTACTTC. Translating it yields CASSWTTTGTSYEQYF. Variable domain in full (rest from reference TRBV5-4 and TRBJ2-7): ETGVTQSPTHLIKTRGQQVTLRCSSQSGHNTVSWYQQALGQGPQFIFQYYREEENGRGNFPPRFSGLQFPNYSSELNVNALELDDSALYLCASSWTTTGTSYEQYFGPGTRLTVT.

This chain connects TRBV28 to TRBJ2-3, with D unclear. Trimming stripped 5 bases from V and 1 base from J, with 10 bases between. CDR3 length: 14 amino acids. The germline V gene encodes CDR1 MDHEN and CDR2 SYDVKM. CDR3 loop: CASSDSLGTDTQYF. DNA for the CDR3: TGTGCCAGCAGTGATTCACTGGGCACAGATACGCAGTATTTT.

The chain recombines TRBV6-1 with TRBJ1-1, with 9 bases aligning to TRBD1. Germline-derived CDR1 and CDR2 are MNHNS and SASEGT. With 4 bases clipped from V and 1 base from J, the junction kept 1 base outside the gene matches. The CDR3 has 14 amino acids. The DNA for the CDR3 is TGTGCCAGCAGTGTGACAGGGGGGAACACTGAAGCTTTCTTT. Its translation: CASSVTGGNTEAFF.

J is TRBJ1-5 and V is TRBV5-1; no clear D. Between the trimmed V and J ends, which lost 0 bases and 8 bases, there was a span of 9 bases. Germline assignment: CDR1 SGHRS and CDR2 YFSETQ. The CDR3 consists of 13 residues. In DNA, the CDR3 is TGCGCCAGCAGCTTGGGGGAGGCAGAGCCCCAGCATTTT. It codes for CASSLGEAEPQHF. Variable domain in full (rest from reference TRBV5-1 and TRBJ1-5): KAGVTQTPRYLIKTRGQQVTLSCSPISGHRSVSWYQQTPGQGLQFLFEYFSETQRNKGNFPGRFSGRQFSNSRSEMNVSTLELGDSALYLCASSLGEAEPQHFGDGTRLSIL.